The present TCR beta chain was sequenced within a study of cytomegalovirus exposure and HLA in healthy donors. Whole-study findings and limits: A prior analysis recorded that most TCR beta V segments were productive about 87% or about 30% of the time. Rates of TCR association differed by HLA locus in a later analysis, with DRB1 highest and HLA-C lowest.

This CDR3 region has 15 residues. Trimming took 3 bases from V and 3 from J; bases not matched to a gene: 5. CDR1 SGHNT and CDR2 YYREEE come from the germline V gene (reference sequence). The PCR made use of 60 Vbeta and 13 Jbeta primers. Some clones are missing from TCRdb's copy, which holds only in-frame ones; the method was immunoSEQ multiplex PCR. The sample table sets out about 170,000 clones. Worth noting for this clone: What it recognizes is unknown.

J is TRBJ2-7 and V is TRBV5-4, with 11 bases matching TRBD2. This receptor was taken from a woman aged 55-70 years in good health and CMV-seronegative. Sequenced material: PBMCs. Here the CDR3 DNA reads TGTGCCAGCAGCTCAGGGACTAGCGGCTACTACGAGCAGTACTTC. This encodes CASSSGTSGYYEQYF.